A single T cell receptor beta chain is shown here with its context. No cognate antigen has been identified for it. Nothing much larger sits one base from this clone, and base qualities are not available. The cohort comprised 550 to 700 healthy bone marrow donors. At the time of sampling, all cohort members were nominally healthy, though unrecorded immune exposures were likely present. The donor was CMV seronegative and belonged to the group of 380 or so seronegative cohort members. A peripheral blood sample was provided by each donor, and peripheral blood mononuclear cells were used for TCR beta sequencing. The Qiagen DNeasy Blood Extraction Kit was used to extract genomic DNA from the blood cell samples. These data are taken from a study of cytomegalovirus exposure and HLA in healthy donors (dated by TCRdb to about 2017). For the wider study: An earlier analysis of roughly 610 of the donors reported 250 to 300 Gb of sequence data and around 120 million unique TCR beta sequences obtained from some 170 million T cells. To decide whether each TCR beta V gene segment behaved as functional or pseudogenic, an earlier analysis of several hundred of the donors relied on high-throughput TCR beta sequencing. All discovery cohort repertoires had been generated on a single sequencing platform. Roughly 300 gigabases of sequencing data and 70 million to 100 million unique TCR sequences were included in an early release covering about 700 HLA-typed donors. Class I and class II HLA loci were covered by the typing at four-digit resolution. The study used immunosequencing to profile the T cell repertoires of approximately 690 subjects and linked those repertoires to cytomegalovirus serostatus. The genetic ancestry cluster associated with self-reported Caucasian donors included about 81% of the 350 to 500 genotyped donors. Because of strong linkage in the cohort, roughly five DR-DQ haplotypes were treated as single units for association and clustering. Rather than using new phenotypic data, the later analysis identified candidate immune exposures from TCR beta sequences and from how often those sequences occurred across donors. A separate validation cohort of roughly 120 different subjects was used in addition to the approximately 610-subject first cohort. The study was designed to test whether signatures of past pathogen exposure could be identified by cataloging public T cell receptors. The number of donors typed differed by locus, with about 620-630 for A, B, C, DRB1 and DQB1, roughly 520 for DQA1, over 600 for DPA1, and some 450 for DPB1. High-throughput TCR immunosequencing, statistical association of individual TCRs with disease status, and machine learning were combined to predict cytomegalovirus infection status. A later genetic analysis used genome-wide SNP genotypes for 398 of the 666 donors, treating that subset as a discovery cohort. To study patterns of TCR occurrence, a later analysis re-analyzed previously published TCR beta repertoires from several hundred donors and added high-resolution HLA genotyping. Alongside the repertoire data, information on donor age, sex, ethnicity and CMV serostatus was compiled. Among under 450 genotyped donors of the cohort, an average of around 240,000 unique TCR beta nucleotide sequences were sequenced per donor, around 18% of them non-productive.

Beyond this particular receptor, the publication reports: Strong co-occurrence of HLA alleles, especially DR and DQ, made assigning TCR associations to individual alleles difficult. The cohort was sequenced for TCR beta chains only, and without alpha or paired-chain data the features that could be detected were limited. A few of the identified cytomegalovirus-associated TCR beta chains were confirmed in vitro to be specific for cytomegalovirus antigens. In an earlier analysis of some 540 of the donors, most TCR beta V segments appeared in productive rearrangements about 90% or about 30% of the time, broadly matching IMGT annotations. CMV serostatus was the only immune exposure information available for the cohort. At a false discovery rate of 0.05, a later analysis linked about 17,000 TCR beta sequences to specific HLA alleles. Linkage disequilibrium might explain the correlated functional status among segregating V segments, but an unknown experimental factor could not be ruled out. A later analysis found that TCR association rates varied across HLA loci, with DRB1 alleles showing the most associated TCRs and HLA-C alleles the fewest. A later analysis found that HLA-associated TCR beta chains were more clonally expanded and had lower generation probabilities than equally common non-associated chains. The study gave a list of under 200 TCR beta chains associated with cytomegalovirus. Because HLA typing was unavailable for some donors at each locus, only the typed subset was used in association tests. A later genetic analysis reported fewer N-insertions in productive TCRs among donors in an Asian-associated ancestry cluster than the approximately 670-donor mean. Presence/absence analyses assumed roughly uniform sequencing depth across donors, an assumption that may not hold. Cytomegalovirus status was reported to be diagnosed by the classifier with high specificity and sensitivity in both the original and validation cohorts. A further reported finding was that TCR beta sequences accurately predicted the HLA-A and HLA-B alleles for most subjects in the first cohort. Some IMGT-functional V segments, including TRBV6-2 and TRBV6-3, could not be told apart with the 87-base-pair reads, so those segments were excluded. In a later analysis, several top co-occurrence clusters were reported to appear linked to parvovirus B19, influenza, CMV and Epstein-Barr virus. The authors suggested that the approach could potentially be generalized to other disease states and immunological phenotypes. A cluster of highly shared sequence variants was judged likely to be a technical artifact of the sequencing pipeline. A later genetic analysis associated a missense DCLRE1C variant with V-gene and J-gene trimming of TCR beta chains, and an independent cohort replicated the association. In a later analysis, most CMV-associated TCR beta chains were found to appear HLA-restricted, with HLA associations seemingly driven largely by CMV exposure. Because counts were too low, about 17 rarely observed V segments, including chromosome 9 orphons, were excluded from the earlier analysis of fewer than 650 of the donors. Most TCR sequences were seen in very few donors, while some public TCRs were found in many individuals.

Library preparation used the immunoSEQ multiplex PCR assay. For the multiplex PCR, a mixture combining 60 forward primers for TCR Vbeta segments and 13 reverse primers for TCR Jbeta segments was used. A multiplex PCR assay on genomic DNA amplified the CDR3 region of rearranged TCR beta genes. On the Illumina HiSeq System, the amplified TCR beta libraries were sequenced as 87-base-pair reads. Turning to the authors' computational methods: A later analysis counted some 80 million unique TCR beta chains across the approximately 700 repertoires, and some 11 million of these chains were shared by at least two donors. To remove PCR and sequencing errors, raw reads were error-corrected and collapsed into unique sequences using a nearest-neighbor algorithm that merged closely related sequences. V, D and J gene segments were assigned by aligning CDR3 sequences to IMGT reference sequences. For a sequence to be retained, at least a six-nucleotide match to both a V gene segment and a J gene segment was required. A rearrangement counted as productive if the CDR3 had no stop codons and remained in frame with V and J, and every other rearrangement counted as non-productive. CDR3 was defined by IMGT convention, running from the second conserved V-encoded cysteine to the conserved J-encoded phenylalanine. The earlier analysis of fewer than 700 of the donors excluded sequences that lacked an unambiguous match to a single V gene segment. In an earlier analysis of a few hundred of the donors, V segments were called functional above 56.7% productive rearrangements and were called segregating when the between-donor standard deviation exceeded 5%. A statistical classification framework was built to diagnose cytomegalovirus status from the catalog of TCR beta chain sequences. V and J gene assignment, in a later analysis, came from comparing TCR nucleotide sequences with IMGT/GENE-DB human TR gene sequences. The TCRdist pipeline was used in a later analysis to assign CDR3 sequences and most-parsimonious VDJ recombination scenarios. A later analysis defined each TCR beta chain by its CDR3 amino acid sequence plus V-gene family, and excluded reads lacking a unique V-gene family. To address suspected cross-contamination and a sequencing artifact, a later analysis removed a few hundred highly shared, low-generation-probability nucleotide sequences. In a later analysis, a clonal expansion index was calculated for each public chain from normalized within-repertoire ranks of inferred template counts. A later analysis computed generation probabilities with a VDJ recombination model fitted to out-of-frame rearrangements, and checked the results against IGoR. Hypergeometric tests were used in a later analysis to score TCR-TCR, TCR-HLA and TCR-CMV co-occurrence, with a repertoire-size bias correction applied to the TCR pairs. To estimate false discovery rates, a later analysis permuted the HLA or CMV assignments 20 times. In a later analysis, co-occurring TCRs were grouped using DBSCAN, and TCRdist sequence similarity was added for clustering within HLA-allele-positive subsets. Repertoires with fewer than 30,000 or more than 120,000 public chains, plus five repertoires with anomalous nucleotide sharing, were excluded from co-occurrence clustering. This is the immuneACCESS table as TCRdb keeps it, with only in-frame sequences that have V and J called. A part of the clones is gone; compared with another copy, unresolved V genes explain less than half, and the rest is unexplained. The V and J calls and the clone size are those of that table, but D and trimming were determined from the DNA. The sample records over 200,000 clones, 70% to 85% of which are singletons. The top ten clones comprise 3.8% of the sample.

Including the terminal cysteine and phenylalanine, the CDR3 comprises 13 residues. Just the 39-base CDR3 DNA is kept, in frame starting at base 1. The germline V gene (reference sequence) specifies SEHNR as CDR1 and FQNEAQ as CDR2. At the junction V is shortened by 2 bases and J by 7 bases, with 8 bases in between. The receptor was derived from a male donor in good health and CMV-seronegative. Sequenced sample: PBMCs. The chain couples TRBV7-9 to TRBJ1-4, with the D gene not clear enough to name. The CDR3 reads as follows: CASSLLFGEKLFF. The sequence in DNA is TGTGCCAGCAGCTTACTTTTCGGTGAAAAACTGTTTTTT.